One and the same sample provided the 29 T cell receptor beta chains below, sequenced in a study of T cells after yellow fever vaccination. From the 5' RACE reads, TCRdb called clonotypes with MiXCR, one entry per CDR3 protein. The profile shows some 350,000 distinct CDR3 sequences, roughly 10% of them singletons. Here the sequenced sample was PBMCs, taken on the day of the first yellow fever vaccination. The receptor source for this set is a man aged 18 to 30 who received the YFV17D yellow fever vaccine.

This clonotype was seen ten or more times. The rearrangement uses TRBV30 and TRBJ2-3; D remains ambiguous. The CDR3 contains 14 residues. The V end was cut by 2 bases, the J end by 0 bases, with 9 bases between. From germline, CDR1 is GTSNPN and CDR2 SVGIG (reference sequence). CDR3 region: CAWSSQLSTDTQYF. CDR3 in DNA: TGTGCCTGGAGTAGCCAATTAAGCACAGATACGCAGTATTTT.

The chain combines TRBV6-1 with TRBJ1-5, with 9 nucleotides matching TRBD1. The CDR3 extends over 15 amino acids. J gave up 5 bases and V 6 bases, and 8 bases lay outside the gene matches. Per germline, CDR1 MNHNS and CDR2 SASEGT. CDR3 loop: CASRGTGIIDQPQHF. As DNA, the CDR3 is TGTGCCAGCAGAGGGACAGGGATCATCGATCAGCCCCAGCATTTT.

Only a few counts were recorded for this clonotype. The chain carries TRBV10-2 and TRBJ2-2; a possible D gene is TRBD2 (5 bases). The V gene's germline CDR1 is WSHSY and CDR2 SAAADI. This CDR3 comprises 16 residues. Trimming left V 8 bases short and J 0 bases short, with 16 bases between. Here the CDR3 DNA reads TGCGCCAGCCGGTTAACTGGAGGCCCGAACACCGGGGAGCTGTTTTTT. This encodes CASRLTGGPNTGELFF.

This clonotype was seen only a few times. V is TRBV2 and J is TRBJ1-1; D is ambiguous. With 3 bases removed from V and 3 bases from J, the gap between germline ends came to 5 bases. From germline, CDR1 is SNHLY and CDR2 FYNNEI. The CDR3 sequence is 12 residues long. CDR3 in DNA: TGTGCCAGCAGTGAGGGAGACACTGAAGCTTTCTTT. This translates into CASSEGDTEAFF.

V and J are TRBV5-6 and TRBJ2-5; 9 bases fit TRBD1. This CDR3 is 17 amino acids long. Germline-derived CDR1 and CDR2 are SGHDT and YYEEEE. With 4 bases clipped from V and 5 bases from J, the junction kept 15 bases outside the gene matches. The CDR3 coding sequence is TGTGCCAGCAGCCAGCCGGGACAGGGAGTTTCTGGGGAGACCCAGTACTTC. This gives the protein CASSQPGQGVSGETQYF.

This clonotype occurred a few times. CDR3 DNA sequence: TGTGCCTGGAGTGTGGGGTTTCAACATAGTGAGCAGTTCTTC. It yields the protein CAWSVGFQHSEQFF. The chain has TRBV30 and TRBJ2-1, with no clear D. The CDR3 runs to 14 residues. V lost 0 bases, J lost 9 bases, and 15 bases lay in between. Germline V CDR1 and CDR2: GTSNPN, SVGIG (reference sequence). The variable domain in full, completed from reference TRBV30 and TRBJ2-1, reads SQTIHQWPATLVQPVGSPLSLECTVEGTSNPNLYWYRQAAGRGLQLLFYSVGIGQISSEVPQNLSASRPQDRQFILSSKKLLLSDSGFYLCAWSVGFQHSEQFFGPGTRLTVL.

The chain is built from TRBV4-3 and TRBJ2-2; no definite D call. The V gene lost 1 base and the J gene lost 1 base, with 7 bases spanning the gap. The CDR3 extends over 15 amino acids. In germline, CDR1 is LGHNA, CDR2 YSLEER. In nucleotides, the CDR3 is TGCGCCAGCAGCCAAGCCGGGCTGAACACCGGGGAGCTGTTTTTT. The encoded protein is CASSQAGLNTGELFF.

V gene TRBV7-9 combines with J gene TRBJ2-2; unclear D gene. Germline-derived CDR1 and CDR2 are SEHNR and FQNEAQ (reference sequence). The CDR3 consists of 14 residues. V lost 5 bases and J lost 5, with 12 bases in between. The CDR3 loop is CASSIEFKTGELFF. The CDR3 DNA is TGTGCCAGCAGCATCGAATTTAAGACCGGGGAGCTGTTTTTT.

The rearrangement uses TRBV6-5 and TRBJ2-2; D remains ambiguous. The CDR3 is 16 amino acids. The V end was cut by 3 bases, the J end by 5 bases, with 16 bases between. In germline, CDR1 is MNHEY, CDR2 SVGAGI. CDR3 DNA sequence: TGTGCCAGCAGTTATATGGCTAAACAAATTACCGGGGAGCTGTTTTTT. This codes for CASSYMAKQITGELFF.

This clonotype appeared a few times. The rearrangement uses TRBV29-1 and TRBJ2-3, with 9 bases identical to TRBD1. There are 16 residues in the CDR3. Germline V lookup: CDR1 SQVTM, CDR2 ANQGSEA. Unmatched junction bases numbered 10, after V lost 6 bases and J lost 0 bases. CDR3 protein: CSVRTGDFPSTDTQYF. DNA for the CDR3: TGCAGCGTCCGGACAGGGGATTTTCCTAGCACAGATACGCAGTATTTT.

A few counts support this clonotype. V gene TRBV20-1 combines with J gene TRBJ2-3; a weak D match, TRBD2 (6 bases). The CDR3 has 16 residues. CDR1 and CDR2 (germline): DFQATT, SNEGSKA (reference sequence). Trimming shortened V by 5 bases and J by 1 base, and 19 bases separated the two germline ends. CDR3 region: CSAGREGLFGTDTQYF. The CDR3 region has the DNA TGCAGTGCTGGTCGTGAGGGACTCTTCGGCACAGATACGCAGTATTTT.

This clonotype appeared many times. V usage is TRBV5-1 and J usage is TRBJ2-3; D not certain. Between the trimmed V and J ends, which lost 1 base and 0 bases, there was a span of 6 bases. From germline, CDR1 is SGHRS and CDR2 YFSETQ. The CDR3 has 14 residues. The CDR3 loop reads CASSLLGSTDTQYF. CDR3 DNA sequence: TGCGCCAGCAGCTTGTTGGGGAGCACAGATACGCAGTATTTT.

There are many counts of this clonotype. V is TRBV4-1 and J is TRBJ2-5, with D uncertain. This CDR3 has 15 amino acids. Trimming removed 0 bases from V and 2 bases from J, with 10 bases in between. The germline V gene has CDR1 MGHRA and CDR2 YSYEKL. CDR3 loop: CASSQEYSGQETQYF. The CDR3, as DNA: TGCGCCAGCAGCCAAGAATATTCCGGACAAGAGACCCAGTACTTC.

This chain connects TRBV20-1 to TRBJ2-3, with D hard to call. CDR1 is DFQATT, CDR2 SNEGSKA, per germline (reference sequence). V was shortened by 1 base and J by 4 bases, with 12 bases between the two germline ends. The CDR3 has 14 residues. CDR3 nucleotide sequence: TGCAGTGCTAGAGTCAACCTTCCTGCAGATACGCAGTATTTT. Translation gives CSARVNLPADTQYF.

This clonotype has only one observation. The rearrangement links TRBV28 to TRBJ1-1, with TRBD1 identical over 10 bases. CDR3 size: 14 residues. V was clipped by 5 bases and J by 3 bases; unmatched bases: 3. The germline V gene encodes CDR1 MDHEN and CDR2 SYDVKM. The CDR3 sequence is CASSPGQGYTEAFF. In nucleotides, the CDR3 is TGTGCCAGCAGTCCGGGACAGGGGTACACTGAAGCTTTCTTT.

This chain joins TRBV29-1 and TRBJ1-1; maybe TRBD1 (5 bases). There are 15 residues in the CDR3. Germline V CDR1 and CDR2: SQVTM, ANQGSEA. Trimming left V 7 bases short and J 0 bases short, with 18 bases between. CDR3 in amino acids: CSARPAQALNTEAFF. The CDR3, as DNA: TGCAGCGCCCGACCGGCACAGGCATTGAACACTGAAGCTTTCTTT.

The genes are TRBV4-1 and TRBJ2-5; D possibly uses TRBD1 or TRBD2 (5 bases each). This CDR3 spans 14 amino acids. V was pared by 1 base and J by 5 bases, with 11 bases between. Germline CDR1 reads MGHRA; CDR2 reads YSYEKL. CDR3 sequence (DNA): TGCGCCAGCAGCCAAGGGGGGAAGACGGAGACCCAGTACTTC. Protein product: CASSQGGKTETQYF.

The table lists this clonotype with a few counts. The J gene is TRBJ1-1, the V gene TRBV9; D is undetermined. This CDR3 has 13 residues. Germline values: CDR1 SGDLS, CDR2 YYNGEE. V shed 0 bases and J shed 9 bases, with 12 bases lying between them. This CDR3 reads CASSVAMGKQAFF. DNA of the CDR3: TGTGCCAGCAGCGTAGCTATGGGGAAGCAAGCTTTCTTT.

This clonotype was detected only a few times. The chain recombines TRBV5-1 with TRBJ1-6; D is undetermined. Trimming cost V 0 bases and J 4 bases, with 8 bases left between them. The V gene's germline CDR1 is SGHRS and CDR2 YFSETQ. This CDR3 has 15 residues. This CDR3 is CASSLDQIYNSPLHF. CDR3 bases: TGCGCCAGCAGCTTGGATCAGATATATAATTCACCCCTCCACTTT.

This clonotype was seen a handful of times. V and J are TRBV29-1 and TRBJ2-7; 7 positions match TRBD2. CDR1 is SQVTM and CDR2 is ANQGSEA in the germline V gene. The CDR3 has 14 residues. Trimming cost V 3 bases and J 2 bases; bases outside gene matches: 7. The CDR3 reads CSVDLAGVAYEQYV. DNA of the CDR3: TGCAGCGTTGATCTGGCGGGGGTAGCCTACGAGCAGTACGTC.

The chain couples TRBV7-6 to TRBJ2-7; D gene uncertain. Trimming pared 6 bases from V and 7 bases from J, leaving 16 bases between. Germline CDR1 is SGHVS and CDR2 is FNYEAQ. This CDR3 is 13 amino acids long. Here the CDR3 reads CASSTSRSGEQYF. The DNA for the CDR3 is TGTGCCAGCAGTACCTCGAGGTCCGGAGAGCAGTACTTC.

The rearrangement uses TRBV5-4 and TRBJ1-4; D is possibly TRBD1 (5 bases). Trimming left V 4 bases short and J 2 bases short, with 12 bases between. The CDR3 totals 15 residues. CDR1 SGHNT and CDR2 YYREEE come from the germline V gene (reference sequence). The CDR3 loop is CASSQRGKTNEKLFF. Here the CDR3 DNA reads TGTGCCAGCAGCCAACGGGGCAAGACTAATGAAAAACTGTTTTTT.

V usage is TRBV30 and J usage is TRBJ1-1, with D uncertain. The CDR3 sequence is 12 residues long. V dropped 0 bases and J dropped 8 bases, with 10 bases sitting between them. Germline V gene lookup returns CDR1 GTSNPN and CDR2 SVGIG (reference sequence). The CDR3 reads CAWSVLRAEAFF. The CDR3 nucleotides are TGTGCCTGGAGTGTATTAAGGGCAGAAGCTTTCTTT.

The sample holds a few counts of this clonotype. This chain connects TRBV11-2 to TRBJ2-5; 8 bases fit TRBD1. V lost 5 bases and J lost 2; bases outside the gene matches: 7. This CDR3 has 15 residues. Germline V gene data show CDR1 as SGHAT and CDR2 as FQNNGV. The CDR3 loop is CASSPRTGSQETQYF. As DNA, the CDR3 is TGTGCCAGCAGCCCCCGGACAGGGTCACAAGAGACCCAGTACTTC.

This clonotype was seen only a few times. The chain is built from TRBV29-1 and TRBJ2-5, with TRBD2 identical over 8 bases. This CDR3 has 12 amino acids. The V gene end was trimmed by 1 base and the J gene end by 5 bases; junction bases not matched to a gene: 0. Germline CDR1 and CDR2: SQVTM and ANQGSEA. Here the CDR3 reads CSVEAGGETQYF. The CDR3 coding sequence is TGCAGCGTTGAAGCGGGGGGGGAGACCCAGTACTTC.

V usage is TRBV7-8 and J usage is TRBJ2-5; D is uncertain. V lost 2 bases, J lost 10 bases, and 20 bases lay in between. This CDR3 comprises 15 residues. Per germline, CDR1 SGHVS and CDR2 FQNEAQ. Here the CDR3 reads CASSLFARNALDQYF. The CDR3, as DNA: TGTGCCAGCAGCTTATTTGCTAGGAACGCTCTGGACCAGTACTTC.

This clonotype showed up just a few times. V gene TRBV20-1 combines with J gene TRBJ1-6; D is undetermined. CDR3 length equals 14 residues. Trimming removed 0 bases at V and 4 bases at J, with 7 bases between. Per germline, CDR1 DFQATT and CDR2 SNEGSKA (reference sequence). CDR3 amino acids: CSARDGRYNSPLHF. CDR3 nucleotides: TGCAGTGCTAGAGATGGGCGGTATAATTCACCCCTCCACTTT.

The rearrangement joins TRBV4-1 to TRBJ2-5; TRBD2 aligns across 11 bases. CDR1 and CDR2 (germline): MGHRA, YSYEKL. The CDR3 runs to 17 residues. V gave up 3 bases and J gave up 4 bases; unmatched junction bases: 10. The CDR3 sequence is CASSQRLSGGAIETQYF. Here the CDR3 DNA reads TGCGCCAGCAGCCAGAGGCTTAGCGGGGGGGCCATAGAGACCCAGTACTTC.

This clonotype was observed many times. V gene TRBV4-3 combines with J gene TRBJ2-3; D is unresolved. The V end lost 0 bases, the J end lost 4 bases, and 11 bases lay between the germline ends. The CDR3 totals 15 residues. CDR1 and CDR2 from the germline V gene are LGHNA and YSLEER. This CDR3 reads CASSQDPSRADTQYF. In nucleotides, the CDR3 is TGCGCCAGCAGCCAAGATCCCTCTAGAGCAGATACGCAGTATTTT.